A selection of T cell receptor beta chains follows, all from one sample in a study of OX40 agonist ivuxolimab in advanced cancers. Libraries were prepared by immunoSEQ multiplex PCR; TCRdb keeps only in-frame clonotypes and omits some of them. The table shows roughly 32,000 clones, with 88% occurring only once. Sequencing used CD4+ or CD8+ T cells sorted from blood, obtained in a trial of the OX40 agonist ivuxolimab. These receptors all come from an adult with an advanced solid tumor such as melanoma, head and neck, liver or kidney cancer. The CDR3 runs from the conserved cysteine through the conserved F or W. The D gene is left open where the match is weak. Rows may omit the clone size; those that give it use once, few, many or a size class.

d_gene	v_gene	j_gene	abundance	CDR3aa	CDR3nt
NA	TRBV5-1	TRBJ1-2	NA	CASSLAYEDGYTF	TGCGCCAGCAGCTTGGCCTACGAGGATGGCTACACCTTC
NA	TRBV7-9	TRBJ1-2	NA	CASSLAGEGYTF	TGTGCCAGCAGTCTGGCGGGAGAAGGCTACACCTTC
TRBD1	TRBV13	TRBJ1-1	NA	CASSWRQGPRTEAFF	TGTGCCAGCAGCTGGCGACAGGGGCCGCGCACTGAAGCTTTCTTT
NA	TRBV30	TRBJ2-7	NA	CAWSAVGDAYEQYF	TGTGCCTGGAGTGCCGTGGGGGATGCCTACGAGCAGTACTTC
NA	TRBV13	TRBJ1-1	NA	CASSPPGGTGTEAFF	TGTGCCAGCAGCCCCCCGGGGGGGACGGGGACTGAAGCTTTCTTT
NA	TRBV19	TRBJ2-7	NA	CASSPHSYSSYEQYF	TGTGCCAGTAGTCCTCATAGTTATAGCTCCTACGAGCAGTACTTC
TRBD1	TRBV4-3	TRBJ1-2	NA	CASSPLDRLGYGYTF	TGCGCCAGCAGCCCCCTGGACAGGTTGGGGTATGGCTACACCTTC
NA	TRBV30	TRBJ2-7	NA	CAWSDYEQYF	TGTGCCTGGAGTGACTACGAGCAGTACTTC
TRBD2	TRBV7-8	TRBJ2-3	NA	CASSLATSGGSSTDTQYF	TGTGCCAGCAGCTTAGCGACTAGCGGGGGGTCTAGCACAGATACGCAGTATTTT
TRBD2	TRBV7-2	TRBJ2-1	NA	CASSLGWNGGLFF	TGTGCCAGCAGCTTAGGCTGGAACGGGGGGTTGTTCTTC
TRBD1	TRBV7-9	TRBJ2-7	NA	CASSFRGHLRDRGYEQYF	TGTGCCAGCAGTTTTCGCGGCCACCTGCGAGACAGGGGCTACGAGCAGTACTTC
TRBD1	TRBV28	TRBJ2-1	NA	CASSPHVLTGANVGEQFF	TGTGCCAGCAGTCCCCATGTTCTAACAGGGGCCAATGTAGGTGAGCAGTTCTTC
NA	TRBV6-5	TRBJ1-2	few	CASSYSPGYGYTF	TGTGCCAGCAGTTACTCACCCGGGTATGGCTACACCTTC
TRBD2	TRBV13	TRBJ2-1	NA	CASSLRGGAYNEQFF	TGTGCCAGCAGTCTCCGGGGGGGCGCTTACAATGAGCAGTTCTTC
NA	TRBV7-3	TRBJ1-2	NA	CASSFYGAYYGYTF	TGTGCCAGCAGCTTTTATGGGGCCTACTATGGCTACACCTTC
TRBD1	TRBV27	TRBJ2-7	NA	CASSLSGQGNSYEQYF	TGTGCCAGCAGTTTATCGGGACAGGGAAACTCCTACGAGCAGTACTTC
TRBD1	TRBV2	TRBJ2-7	NA	CASQGLTGDIRQYF	TGTGCCAGCCAGGGACTGACAGGGGATATTCGGCAGTACTTC
TRBD1	TRBV27	TRBJ1-5	NA	CASKGTGGWQPQHF	TGTGCCAGCAAGGGGACAGGGGGCTGGCAGCCCCAGCATTTT
NA	TRBV7-2	TRBJ2-7	few	CASSSFSPLQGSYEQYF	TGTGCCAGCAGTAGCTTCAGTCCCCTGCAGGGATCCTACGAGCAGTACTTC
NA	TRBV27	TRBJ2-1	NA	CASSSAAGREFF	TGTGCCAGCAGTTCCGCGGCAGGCCGGGAGTTCTTC
TRBD2	TRBV19	TRBJ2-7	NA	CASSRLVSGGIYEQYF	TGTGCCAGTAGCCGTCTAGTAAGCGGGGGAATCTACGAGCAGTACTTC
NA	TRBV11-2	TRBJ2-1	NA	CASSLGRHQTYNEQFF	TGTGCCAGCAGCTTAGGCCGACACCAAACCTACAATGAGCAGTTCTTC
NA	TRBV7-9	TRBJ1-3	NA	CASSLGGSSGNTIYF	TGTGCCAGCAGCTTAGGAGGTAGCTCTGGAAACACCATATATTTT
TRBD2	TRBV28	TRBJ2-7	NA	CASSSVLAGGDYEQYF	TGTGCCAGCAGCTCTGTCCTAGCGGGGGGTGACTACGAGCAGTACTTC
NA	TRBV27	TRBJ2-1	NA	CASREGADEQFF	TGTGCCAGCAGGGAGGGGGCGGATGAGCAGTTCTTC
TRBD1	TRBV27	TRBJ2-1	NA	CASSLTGAYNEQFF	TGTGCCAGCAGTTTGACAGGGGCCTACAATGAGCAGTTCTTC
NA	TRBV6-5	TRBJ2-7	NA	CASSISAPSYEQYF	TGTGCCAGCAGCATCTCGGCGCCGTCCTACGAGCAGTACTTC
NA	TRBV13	TRBJ2-6	NA	CASSLSGGGGANVLTF	TGTGCCAGCAGCTTATCGGGGGGCGGTGGGGCCAACGTCCTGACTTTC
NA	TRBV11-1	TRBJ2-1	NA	CASSLTGNYNEQFF	TGTGCCAGCAGTTTGACAGGTAACTACAATGAGCAGTTCTTC
TRBD1	TRBV7-2	TRBJ1-5	once	CASSTTGGSQPQHF	TGTGCCAGCAGCACCACAGGGGGCTCACAGCCCCAGCATTTT
TRBD1	TRBV7-9	TRBJ1-5	NA	CASSPPRTGTYEGNQPQHF	TGTGCCAGCAGCCCCCCCCGGACAGGAACTTATGAGGGCAATCAGCCCCAGCATTTT
NA	TRBV11-2	TRBJ2-2	hyperexpanded	CASSPLGNTGELFF	TGTGCCAGCAGCCCCTTAGGAAACACCGGGGAGCTGTTTTTT
TRBD2	TRBV9	TRBJ2-3	NA	CASSVGGLEPDTQYF	TGTGCCAGCAGCGTAGGGGGACTAGAGCCAGATACGCAGTATTTT
NA	TRBV28	TRBJ1-1	NA	CASRTGRNTEAFF	TGTGCCAGCAGAACAGGGAGGAACACTGAAGCTTTCTTT
NA	TRBV7-9	TRBJ1-4	NA	CASSPPAGSLGEKLFF	TGTGCCAGCAGCCCCCCTGCGGGGAGTCTGGGCGAAAAACTGTTTTTT
NA	TRBV9	TRBJ1-6	NA	CASSPEGSPLHF	TGTGCCAGCAGCCCCGAAGGGTCACCCCTCCACTTT
NA	TRBV10-3	TRBJ2-5	NA	CAIRKEGPETQYF	TGTGCCATCAGGAAGGAAGGGCCAGAGACCCAGTACTTC
TRBD2	TRBV27	TRBJ2-3	NA	CASSLRSSGSSDTQYF	TGTGCCAGCAGTTTGCGGAGTAGCGGGAGTTCAGATACGCAGTATTTT
NA	TRBV5-6	TRBJ1-2	NA	CASSLYTSGSYGYTF	TGTGCCAGCAGCTTATATACCTCCGGCAGCTATGGCTACACCTTC